This T cell receptor (beta chain) was recorded in a study of cytomegalovirus exposure and HLA in healthy donors. Study-wide context: In an early release, HLA-typed donors contributed some 88 million unique TCR sequences.

It was with 60 Vbeta and 13 Jbeta primers that the PCR ran. In the original processing: Later reanalysis found around 80 million unique TCR beta chains, some 10 million of them shared. Only in-frame clones appear in the TCRdb table, and some are missing; sequencing was by immunoSEQ multiplex PCR. The V and J calls and clone size were taken over from that table, and D and trimming were inferred from the DNA. Here the sample spans about 160,000 clones, 75% to 90% being singletons. Concerning this clone itself: Other DNA sequences of this sample code for an identical CDR3.

The sequence derives from a woman aged 18-35 years in good health and CMV-seronegative. The sequencing sample was made of PBMCs.

CDR3 nucleotide sequence: TGTGCCAGCAGTTATTCGAGATCAGGATCTTACGAGCAGTACTTC. Translated, it gives CASSYSRSGSYEQYF. V usage is TRBV6-5 and J usage is TRBJ2-7; D uncertain. V was shortened by 3 bases and J by 4 bases, with 16 bases between the two germline ends. CDR3 length: 15 residues. Germline assignment: CDR1 MNHEY and CDR2 SVGAGI.